Included here is one TCR beta chain sequence, with context. Its antigen is currently not known. Base qualities are not recorded, but no much larger clone differs from it by a single base. This specimen's time point label, per the study, means: baseline before first vaccination. Samples from vaccinated people were obtained from the UK trials COV001 and COV002, which included a single-blind randomized controlled phase 2/3 trial of AZD1222 (ChAdOx1 nCoV-19) in healthy adults. For TCRbeta chain sequencing, PBMC samples from trial participants were taken at day 0 and at day 28 after the second dose. This specimen belongs to a study of T cell responses to AZD1222 COVID-19 vaccine (dated by TCRdb to about 2021). Some background on the complete study: AZD1222 recipients whose second dose came at about 4 weeks and those whose second dose came at about 12 weeks were combined into one group, since spike-specific TCR depth and breadth did not differ between the two schedules. TCR sequencing was performed for 230 to 250 trial participants, of whom about 200 were given two doses of AZD1222 and around 26 were given two doses of MenACWY control vaccine. Trial participants were enrolled into age subgroups of 18-55, 56-69 and 70-plus years, which contained around 150, 29 and 61 TCR-sequenced participants, respectively. Summary of the overall study and its limitations: Most participants were white British and females outnumbered males, and the authors suggested that clonal diversity may have been underestimated. Epitopes outside the regions mutated in the B.1.351 and B.1.1.7 variants were reportedly recognized by nearly half of the unique spike-specific TCRs. Conclusions about previously exposed vaccinees are limited because only a handful of AZD1222 recipients were SARS-CoV-2 seropositive at baseline. Vaccine-associated CD4 TCRs spanned the whole spike protein, with dominant responses in regions 160-218 and 743-854. Because no day 14 peak-response samples were available, the repertoires could be characterized only after the peak T cell response. The 56-69-year group was small, and its depth increase did not reach significance, likely because of low power. After two AZD1222 doses, both the breadth and the depth of spike-specific TCRs were significantly higher than at day 0 and than in MenACWY recipients.

The CDR3 regions of human TCRbeta chains were analyzed by immunosequencing. For the original study's pipeline: Repertoire TCRs were matched against a reference library of SARS-CoV-2-specific TCRs generated with the MIRA antigen-specificity platform. Breadth was defined as the fraction of unique TCRs that were SARS-CoV-2-associated, and depth was defined as the fraction of total T cells that were SARS-CoV-2-associated. Using the MIRA data, every spike-specific TCR was mapped to the spike region that the TCR reacted to and assigned to either a CD4 or a CD8 class. Log10-transformed breadth and depth values were compared by one-way ANOVA with Sidak's multiple comparisons tests. TCRdb took this table from immuneACCESS and kept in-frame rearrangements with V and J called. Such tables lack part of the clones; where checked against another copy, unresolved V genes explain under half of the gap, and the rest is unexplained. The V and J calls and the clone size are those of that table, but D and trimming were determined from the DNA. Here the sample has about 110,000 clones; around 82% occur a single time. In total, the top ten clones hold roughly 9.5% of the sample.

This receptor was identified in an adult in good health. The specimen was peripheral blood, collected on day 0 of AZD1222 vaccination.

At the DNA level, the sequence is TGTGCCAGCAGCTTGGGAGTGATAACTCTCGAGCAGTACTTC. It is translated as CASSLGVITLEQYF. Recombination connected TRBV5-6 to TRBJ2-7; the D gene remains uncertain. From cysteine to phenylalanine, the CDR3 is 14 amino acids long. Just CDR3 DNA is preserved here, 42 bases in frame from base 1. The junction carries 13 bases between V and J, which are trimmed by 0 bases and 6 bases respectively. CDR1 and CDR2 (SGHDT, YYEEEE) derive from the germline V gene.